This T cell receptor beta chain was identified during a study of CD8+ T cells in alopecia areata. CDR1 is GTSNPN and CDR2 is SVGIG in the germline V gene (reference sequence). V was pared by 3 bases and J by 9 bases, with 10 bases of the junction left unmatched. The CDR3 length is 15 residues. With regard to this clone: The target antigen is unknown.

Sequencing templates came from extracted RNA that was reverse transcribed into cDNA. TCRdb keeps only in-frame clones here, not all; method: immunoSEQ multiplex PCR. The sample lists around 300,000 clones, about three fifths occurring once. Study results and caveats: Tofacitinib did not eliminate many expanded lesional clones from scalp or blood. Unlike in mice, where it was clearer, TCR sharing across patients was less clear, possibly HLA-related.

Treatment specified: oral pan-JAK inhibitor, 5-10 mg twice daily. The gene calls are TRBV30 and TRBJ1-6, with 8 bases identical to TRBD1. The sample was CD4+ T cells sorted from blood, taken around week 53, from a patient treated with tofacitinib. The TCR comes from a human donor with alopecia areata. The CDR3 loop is CAWRTTGDGGSPLHF. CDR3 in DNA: TGTGCCTGGAGGACGACAGGGGATGGGGGTTCACCCCTCCACTTT.